This TCR beta chain emerged from a study of T cell responses to AZD1222 COVID-19 vaccine. Libraries were prepared by immunoSEQ multiplex PCR; TCRdb keeps only in-frame clonotypes and omits some of them. The sample contains approximately 110,000 clones, about 81% of which appear only once. This CDR3 contains 15 residues. The V end lost 2 bases, the J end lost 5 bases, and 15 bases lay between the germline ends. Germline V gene lookup returns CDR1 MNHEY and CDR2 SVGAGI. Sequencing was performed on peripheral blood, taken on day 0 of AZD1222 vaccination. The rearrangement joins TRBV6-5 to TRBJ1-1; D remains ambiguous. The TCR was taken from an adult in good health. CDR3 sequence (DNA): TGTGCCAGCAGTTACGCCCAAGACGGAGTAACTGAAGCTTTCTTT. It specifies CASSYAQDGVTEAFF.